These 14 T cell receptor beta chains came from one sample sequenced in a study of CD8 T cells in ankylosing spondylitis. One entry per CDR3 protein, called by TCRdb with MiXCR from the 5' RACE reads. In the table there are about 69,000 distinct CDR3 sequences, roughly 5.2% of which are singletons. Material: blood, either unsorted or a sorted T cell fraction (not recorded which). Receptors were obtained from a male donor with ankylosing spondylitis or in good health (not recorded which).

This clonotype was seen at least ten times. CDR3 sequence reads: CASSDSAPKSGANVLTF. CDR3 sequence (DNA): TGTGCCAGCAGCGACTCGGCGCCGAAATCTGGGGCCAACGTCCTGACTTTC. The chain combines TRBV7-6 with TRBJ2-6; no clear D. Between the trimmed V and J ends, which lost 5 bases and 1 base, there was a span of 15 bases. The CDR3 spans 17 residues. Germline V gene sequence: CDR1 SGHVS, CDR2 FNYEAQ. The complete variable domain, with remaining parts taken from reference TRBV7-6 and TRBJ2-6, reads GAGVSQSPRYKVTKRGQDVALRCDPISGHVSLYWYRQALGQGPEFLTYFNYEAQQDKSGLPNDRFSAERPEGSISTLTIQRTEQRDSAMYRCASSDSAPKSGANVLTFGAGSRLTVL.

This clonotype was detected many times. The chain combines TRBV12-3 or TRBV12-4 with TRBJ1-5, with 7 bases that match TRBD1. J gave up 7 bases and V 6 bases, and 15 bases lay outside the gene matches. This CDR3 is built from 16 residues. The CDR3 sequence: CASSHRDSSRGQPQHF. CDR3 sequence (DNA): TGTGCCAGCAGCCACCGGGACAGCTCAAGGGGGCAGCCCCAGCATTTT.

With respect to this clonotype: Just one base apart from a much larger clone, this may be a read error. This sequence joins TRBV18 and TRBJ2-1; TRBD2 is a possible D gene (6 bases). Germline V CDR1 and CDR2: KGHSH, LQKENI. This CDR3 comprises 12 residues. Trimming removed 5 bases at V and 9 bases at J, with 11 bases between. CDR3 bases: TGTGCCAGCTCAACCAGGGAGGTTGAGCAGTTCTTC. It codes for CASSTREVEQFF.

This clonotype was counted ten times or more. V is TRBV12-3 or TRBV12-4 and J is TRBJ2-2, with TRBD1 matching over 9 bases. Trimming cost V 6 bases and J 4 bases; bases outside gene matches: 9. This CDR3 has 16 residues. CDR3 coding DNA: TGTGCCAGCAGCCGTCGGACAGGGGACCTCACCGGGGAGCTGTTTTTT. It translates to CASSRRTGDLTGELFF.

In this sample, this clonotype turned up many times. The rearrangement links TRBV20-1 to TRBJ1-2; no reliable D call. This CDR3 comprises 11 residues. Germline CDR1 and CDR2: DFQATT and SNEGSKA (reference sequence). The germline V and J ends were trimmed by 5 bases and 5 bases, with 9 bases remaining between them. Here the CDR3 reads CSASRGYGYTF. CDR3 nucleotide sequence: TGCAGTGCTTCCCGGGGATATGGCTACACCTTC.

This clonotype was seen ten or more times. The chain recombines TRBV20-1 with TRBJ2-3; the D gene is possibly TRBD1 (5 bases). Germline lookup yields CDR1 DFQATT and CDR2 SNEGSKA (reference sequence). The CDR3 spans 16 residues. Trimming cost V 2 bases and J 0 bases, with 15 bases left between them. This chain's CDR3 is CSARNPRVESTDTQYF. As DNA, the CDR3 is TGCAGTGCTAGAAATCCCAGGGTCGAGAGCACAGATACGCAGTATTTT.

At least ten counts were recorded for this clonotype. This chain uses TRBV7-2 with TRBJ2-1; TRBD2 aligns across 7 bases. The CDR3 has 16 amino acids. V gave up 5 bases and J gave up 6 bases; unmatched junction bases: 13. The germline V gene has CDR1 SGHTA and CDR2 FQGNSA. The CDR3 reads CASSLAGPLASNEQFF. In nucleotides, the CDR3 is TGTGCCAGCAGCCTTGCCGGTCCACTAGCGAGCAATGAGCAGTTCTTC.

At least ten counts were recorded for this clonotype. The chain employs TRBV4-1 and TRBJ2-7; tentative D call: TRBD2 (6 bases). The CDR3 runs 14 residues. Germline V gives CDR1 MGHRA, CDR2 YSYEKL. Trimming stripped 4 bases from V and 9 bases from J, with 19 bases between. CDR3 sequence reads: CASSLRTGEIRQYF. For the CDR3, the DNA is TGCGCCAGCAGCCTTCGGACGGGAGAGATTAGGCAGTACTTC.

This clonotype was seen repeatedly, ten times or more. CDR3: CASSGQYNEQFF. As DNA, the CDR3 is TGTGCCAGCAGCGGGCAGTACAATGAGCAGTTCTTC. The chain couples TRBV11-2 to TRBJ2-1; D unresolved. Trimming shortened V by 5 bases and J by 4 bases, and 6 bases separated the two germline ends. This CDR3 region has 12 residues. CDR1 is SGHAT and CDR2 is FQNNGV in the germline V gene.

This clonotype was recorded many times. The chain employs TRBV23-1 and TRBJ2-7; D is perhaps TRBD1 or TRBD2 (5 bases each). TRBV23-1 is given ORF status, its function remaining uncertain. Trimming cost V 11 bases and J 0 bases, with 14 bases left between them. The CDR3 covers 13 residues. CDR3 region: CADPRENSYEQYF. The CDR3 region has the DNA TGCGCCGACCCCAGGGAGAACTCCTACGAGCAGTACTTC.

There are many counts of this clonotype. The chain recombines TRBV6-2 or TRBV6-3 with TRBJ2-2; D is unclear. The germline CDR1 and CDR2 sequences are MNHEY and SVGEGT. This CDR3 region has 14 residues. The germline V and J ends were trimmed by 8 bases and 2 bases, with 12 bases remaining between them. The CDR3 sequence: CASCRTLNTGELFF. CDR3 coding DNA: TGTGCCAGCTGTCGGACCCTTAACACCGGGGAGCTGTTTTTT.

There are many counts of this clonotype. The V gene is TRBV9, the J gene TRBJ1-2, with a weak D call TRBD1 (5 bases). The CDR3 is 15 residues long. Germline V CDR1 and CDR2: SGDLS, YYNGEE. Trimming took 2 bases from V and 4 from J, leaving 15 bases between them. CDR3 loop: CASSVSPQGSYGYTF. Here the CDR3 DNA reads TGTGCCAGCAGCGTTTCTCCCCAGGGCTCCTATGGCTACACCTTC.

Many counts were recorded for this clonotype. The CDR3 bases are TGCAGTGCTAGATCAGGGCAGGGTCCGGTTAGCAATCAGCCCCAGCATTTT. This sequence encodes CSARSGQGPVSNQPQHF. This rearrangement joins TRBV20-1 to TRBJ1-5, with D possibly TRBD1 on 5 matching bases. The CDR3 is 17 residues long. Germline lookup yields CDR1 DFQATT and CDR2 SNEGSKA (reference sequence). The ends were cut back, 2 bases at V and 0 bases at J, with 17 bases in the middle.

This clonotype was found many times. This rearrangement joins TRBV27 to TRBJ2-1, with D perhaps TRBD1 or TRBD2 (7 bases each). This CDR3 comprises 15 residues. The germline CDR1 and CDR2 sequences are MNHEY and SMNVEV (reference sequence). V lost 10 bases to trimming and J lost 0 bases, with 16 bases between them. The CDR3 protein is CATKQGGLSYNEQFF. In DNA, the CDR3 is TGTGCCACCAAGCAGGGGGGGCTCTCCTACAATGAGCAGTTCTTC.